A selection of T cell receptor beta chains follows, all from one sample in a study of OX40 agonist ivuxolimab in advanced cancers. Clones were read by immunoSEQ multiplex PCR, and TCRdb kept only the in-frame ones, dropping some. Among more than 90,000 clones listed, around 83% were seen once. The sample consisted of CD4+ or CD8+ T cells sorted from blood, taken in a trial of the OX40 agonist ivuxolimab. The receptors derive from an adult with an advanced solid tumor such as melanoma, head and neck, liver or kidney cancer. Both conserved end residues are part of each CDR3. The D gene is left open where the match is weak. Where a row states a size, it is once, few, many or the class of an expanded clone; other rows omit it.

D gene: TRBD1; J gene: TRBJ2-7; clone size: NA; V gene: TRBV11-1; CDR3 DNA: TGTGCCAGCAGCTTGGCAGGGGGCTGGTACGAGCAGTACTTC; CDR3 protein: CASSLAGGWYEQYF
D gene: TRBD2; J gene: TRBJ2-3; clone size: NA; V gene: TRBV7-6; CDR3 DNA: TGTGCCAGCAGCCTACTAGCGGGAGGGGTCACAGATACGCAGTATTTT; CDR3 protein: CASSLLAGGVTDTQYF
D gene: TRBD1; J gene: TRBJ1-2; clone size: NA; V gene: TRBV6-6; CDR3 DNA: TGTGCCAGCAGCTCCGGGACAGGTCGCTCTAACTATGGCTACACCTTC; CDR3 protein: CASSSGTGRSNYGYTF
D gene: TRBD1; J gene: TRBJ1-3; clone size: NA; V gene: TRBV7-3; CDR3 DNA: TGTGCCAGACACCGGGACAGGGCTGGAAACACCATATATTTT; CDR3 protein: CARHRDRAGNTIYF
D gene: TRBD2; J gene: TRBJ2-7; clone size: NA; V gene: TRBV7-8; CDR3 DNA: TGTGCCAGCAGCTTAAGCGGGGACTCCTACGAGCAGTACTTC; CDR3 protein: CASSLSGDSYEQYF
D gene: TRBD1; J gene: TRBJ1-3; clone size: NA; V gene: TRBV28; CDR3 DNA: TGTGCCAGCAGTTTGCCCCACCCAGGGGGAACTGGAAACACCATATATTTT; CDR3 protein: CASSLPHPGGTGNTIYF
D gene: TRBD1; J gene: TRBJ2-7; clone size: NA; V gene: TRBV5-4; CDR3 DNA: TGTGCCAGCAGCTCCACCGCCGGGACAGGGTCCTACGAGCAGTACTTC; CDR3 protein: CASSSTAGTGSYEQYF
D gene: NA; J gene: TRBJ2-3; clone size: NA; V gene: TRBV9; CDR3 DNA: TGTGCCAGCAGCGTAGGATGGACAGTCACAGATACGCAGTATTTT; CDR3 protein: CASSVGWTVTDTQYF
D gene: NA; J gene: TRBJ1-2; clone size: NA; V gene: TRBV28; CDR3 DNA: TGTGCCAGCAGATTGACAGGTGTCTATGGCTACACCTTC; CDR3 protein: CASRLTGVYGYTF
D gene: NA; J gene: TRBJ2-5; clone size: NA; V gene: TRBV19; CDR3 DNA: TGTGCCAGTAGTAAGGGTTTGCGGACACCACAAGAGACCCAGTACTTC; CDR3 protein: CASSKGLRTPQETQYF
D gene: NA; J gene: TRBJ1-3; clone size: NA; V gene: TRBV7-6; CDR3 DNA: TGTGCCAGCAGCCAGAGACGGACGCGGGGAAACACCATATATTTT; CDR3 protein: CASSQRRTRGNTIYF
D gene: NA; J gene: TRBJ1-5; clone size: NA; V gene: TRBV6-6; CDR3 DNA: TGTGCCAGCAGTTACTCCAGCTTTCAGCCCCAGCATTTT; CDR3 protein: CASSYSSFQPQHF
D gene: NA; J gene: TRBJ2-1; clone size: NA; V gene: TRBV27; CDR3 DNA: TGTGCCAGCAGCCTAAGGGGGGCCTACAATGAGCAGTTCTTC; CDR3 protein: CASSLRGAYNEQFF
D gene: NA; J gene: TRBJ2-7; clone size: NA; V gene: TRBV27; CDR3 DNA: TGTGCCAGCATGGTCCGGGGGGCCCTTTACGAGCAGTACTTC; CDR3 protein: CASMVRGALYEQYF
D gene: NA; J gene: TRBJ1-3; clone size: NA; V gene: TRBV29-1; CDR3 DNA: TGCAGCGGGGCAACTGGAAACACCATATATTTT; CDR3 protein: CSGATGNTIYF
D gene: TRBD1; J gene: TRBJ2-2; clone size: NA; V gene: TRBV5-6; CDR3 DNA: TGTGCCAGCAGCTTTTATGGGACAGACACCGGGGAGCTGTTTTTT; CDR3 protein: CASSFYGTDTGELFF
D gene: TRBD1; J gene: TRBJ1-6; clone size: NA; V gene: TRBV7-9; CDR3 DNA: TGTGCCAGCAGTTCCGGGACAGATAATTCACCCCTCCACTTT; CDR3 protein: CASSSGTDNSPLHF
D gene: TRBD1; J gene: TRBJ1-5; clone size: NA; V gene: TRBV7-9; CDR3 DNA: TGTGCCAGCAGCTTAGGGGGGACAGGGGCTAGCAATCAGCCCCAGCATTTT; CDR3 protein: CASSLGGTGASNQPQHF
D gene: NA; J gene: TRBJ2-6; clone size: NA; V gene: TRBV7-3; CDR3 DNA: TGTGCCAGCAGCAGGGGACAATCCTCTGGGGCCAACGTCCTGACTTTC; CDR3 protein: CASSRGQSSGANVLTF
D gene: TRBD1; J gene: TRBJ2-7; clone size: few; V gene: TRBV10-3; CDR3 DNA: TGTGCCATCAGTGACGGACAGGGGGTAAACGAGCAGTACTTC; CDR3 protein: CAISDGQGVNEQYF
D gene: NA; J gene: TRBJ1-3; clone size: NA; V gene: TRBV4-1; CDR3 DNA: TGCGCCAGCAGCCAAGGGGACATCCTCTCTGGAAACACCATATATTTT; CDR3 protein: CASSQGDILSGNTIYF
D gene: NA; J gene: TRBJ1-1; clone size: NA; V gene: TRBV14; CDR3 DNA: TGTGCCAGCAGCCGCGGGGCGAGGGCTTCTACTGAAGCTTTCTTT; CDR3 protein: CASSRGARASTEAFF
D gene: NA; J gene: TRBJ2-7; clone size: once; V gene: TRBV7-2; CDR3 DNA: TGTGCCAGCAGCTTAGCCTCCACAGGGTACGAGCAGTACTTC; CDR3 protein: CASSLASTGYEQYF
D gene: NA; J gene: TRBJ1-6; clone size: NA; V gene: TRBV28; CDR3 DNA: TGTGCCAGCAGTTTAATCCAGGGAACCTATAATTCACCCCTCCACTTT; CDR3 protein: CASSLIQGTYNSPLHF
D gene: NA; J gene: TRBJ1-2; clone size: once; V gene: TRBV5-6; CDR3 DNA: TGTGCCAGCAGCTTACCCCCTAACTATGGCTACACCTTC; CDR3 protein: CASSLPPNYGYTF
D gene: NA; J gene: TRBJ2-1; clone size: once; V gene: TRBV6-5; CDR3 DNA: TGTGCCAGCAGGGGGACGGTGTCCTACAATGAGCAGTTCTTC; CDR3 protein: CASRGTVSYNEQFF
D gene: NA; J gene: TRBJ1-5; clone size: NA; V gene: TRBV5-6; CDR3 DNA: TGTGCCAGCAGCTTAGGAGGGGCTTTCAATCAGCCCCAGCATTTT; CDR3 protein: CASSLGGAFNQPQHF
D gene: NA; J gene: TRBJ2-3; clone size: NA; V gene: TRBV5-1; CDR3 DNA: TGCGCCAGCGGAATCAACGGGGATACAGATACGCAGTATTTT; CDR3 protein: CASGINGDTDTQYF
D gene: TRBD1; J gene: TRBJ1-6; clone size: NA; V gene: TRBV2; CDR3 DNA: TGTGCCAGCCTCCGACAGGGGACCTCTTCGACCCTCCACTTT; CDR3 protein: CASLRQGTSSTLHF
D gene: NA; J gene: TRBJ2-5; clone size: NA; V gene: TRBV11-1; CDR3 DNA: TGTGCCAGCAGCCCATTTGCCGTCCAAGAGACCCAGTACTTC; CDR3 protein: CASSPFAVQETQYF